A selection of T cell receptor beta chains follows, all from one sample in a study of T cell changes during pregnancy in multiple sclerosis. Profiling relied on immunoSEQ multiplex PCR, and the TCRdb table lists in-frame clones only, not all of them. The table has about 110,000 clones, more than 80% seen once. The sample was peripheral blood, taken before pregnancy. The receptor source for this set is a female donor with multiple sclerosis, enrolled in a pregnancy study. The CDR3 runs from the conserved cysteine through the conserved F or W. The D gene is left open where the match is weak. Clone size is shown for a subset of rows, as once, few, many or a class of expanded clone.

NA	TRBV6-5	TRBJ1-5	NA	CASSYDRYQPQHF	TGTGCCAGCAGTTACGACAGGTATCAGCCCCAGCATTTT
NA	TRBV7-2	TRBJ1-4	NA	CASSLDGEVESNEKLFF	TGTGCCAGCAGCTTAGACGGGGAGGTCGAGTCTAATGAAAAACTGTTTTTT
NA	TRBV6-5	TRBJ1-2	NA	CASSYSLQGYNGYTF	TGTGCCAGCAGTTACTCGCTACAGGGTTATAATGGCTACACCTTC
NA	TRBV6-6	TRBJ2-6	NA	CASREGGVGANVLTF	TGTGCCAGCAGAGAAGGAGGGGTTGGGGCCAACGTCCTGACTTTC
TRBD1	TRBV10-3	TRBJ1-2	NA	CAISPQGDGYTF	TGTGCCATCAGTCCACAGGGGGACGGCTACACCTTC
TRBD1	TRBV28	TRBJ1-6	NA	CASVGQGNSPLHF	TGTGCCAGCGTAGGACAGGGGAATTCACCCCTCCACTTT
TRBD1	TRBV7-3	TRBJ1-2	NA	CASSLGDRGNYGYTF	TGTGCCAGCAGCTTAGGGGACAGGGGTAACTATGGCTACACCTTC
NA	TRBV6-5	TRBJ2-5	NA	CASSYGRLETQYF	TGTGCCAGCAGTTACGGCCGTCTTGAGACCCAGTACTTC
NA	TRBV19	TRBJ2-1	NA	CASSLQVYNEQFF	TGTGCCAGTAGTCTACAGGTCTACAATGAGCAGTTCTTC
NA	TRBV27	TRBJ1-5	once	CASRIQGNQPQHF	TGTGCCAGCAGAATACAGGGCAATCAGCCCCAGCATTTT
NA	TRBV7-2	TRBJ2-2	NA	CASSLRGSNTGELFF	TGTGCCAGCAGCTTACGGGGGTCGAACACCGGGGAGCTGTTTTTT
NA	TRBV30	TRBJ1-2	once	CAWSFPSAQGGYTF	TGTGCCTGGAGTTTCCCATCGGCGCAGGGTGGCTACACCTTC
NA	TRBV19	TRBJ2-7	NA	CASADSFYEQYF	TGTGCCAGTGCTGACAGCTTCTACGAGCAGTACTTC
TRBD2	TRBV11-3	TRBJ2-1	NA	CASSLGLDNEQFF	TGTGCCAGCAGCCTCGGACTAGACAATGAGCAGTTCTTC
TRBD2	TRBV7-2	TRBJ2-7	NA	CASNASPGLAIEQYF	TGTGCCAGCAACGCAAGTCCGGGACTAGCGATCGAGCAGTACTTC
NA	TRBV7-9	TRBJ2-1	NA	CASSKPQGPLYNEQFF	TGTGCCAGCAGCAAACCGCAGGGTCCACTTTACAATGAGCAGTTCTTC
NA	TRBV2	TRBJ1-2	NA	CASSGGQRTFSQSGYTF	TGTGCCAGCAGTGGAGGACAACGAACCTTCTCGCAGTCTGGCTACACCTTC
NA	TRBV2	TRBJ2-7	NA	CASSEETVSYEQYF	TGTGCCAGCAGTGAGGAGACAGTATCCTACGAGCAGTACTTC
TRBD1	TRBV18	TRBJ1-2	NA	CASSPGAWTGGHGYTF	TGTGCCAGCTCACCGGGAGCGTGGACAGGGGGCCATGGCTACACCTTC